The 24 T cell receptor beta chains presented below share a single source sample, sequenced in a study of T cell repertoires in cytomegalovirus infection. Their target antigens are unknown. TCRdb called the reads again in MiXCR, with one record for every CDR3 protein. This table holds tens of thousands of distinct CDR3 sequences, more than 25% found once. Sample: CD8+ T cells from cultured PBMCs, taken from culture after CMV antigen stimulation. Receptor source: a human donor in good health (CMV status not recorded). Some clones in this sample may be carry-over from other donors' samples.

This rearrangement joins TRBV4-3 to TRBJ2-2; D uncertain. Germline-derived CDR1 and CDR2 are LGHNA and YSLEER. The length of the CDR3 is 17 residues. Trimming removed 0 bases at V and 0 bases at J, with 11 bases between. CDR3 DNA: TGCGCCAGCAGCCAAGAGGGCCGGAGCGCGAACACCGGGGAGCTGTTTTTT. It is translated as CASSQEGRSANTGELFF.

The chain carries TRBV25-1 and TRBJ2-3, with 8 bases aligning to TRBD1. The germline CDR1 and CDR2 sequences are MGHDK and SYGVNS. The CDR3 contains 15 residues. The trim removed 0 bases at V and 4 bases at J, leaving 3 bases unmatched. In DNA, the CDR3 is TGTGCCAGCAGTGAATACACCAGGGGGCCAGATACGCAGTATTTT. Amino acids: CASSEYTRGPDTQYF.

The sample holds one count of this clonotype. This chain joins TRBV12-3 or TRBV12-4 and TRBJ2-3; D could derive from TRBD1 or TRBD2 (5 bases each). With 4 bases removed from V and 2 bases from J, the gap between germline ends came to 13 bases. The CDR3 consists of 15 residues. CDR3 sequence: CASSSTGPTTDTQYF. The CDR3, as DNA: TGTGCCAGCAGTTCAACGGGACCAACCACAGATACGCAGTATTTT.

The genes are TRBV6-6 and TRBJ1-1; D remains ambiguous. CDR1 MNHNY and CDR2 SVGAGI come from the germline V gene (reference sequence). The CDR3 runs to 15 residues. The V gene lost 0 bases and the J gene lost 4 bases, with 12 bases spanning the gap. The CDR3 DNA reads TGTGCCAGCAGTTACTCGGGCAGTTGGAGCACTGAAGCTTTCTTT. The encoded protein is CASSYSGSWSTEAFF.

The chain joins TRBV28 to TRBJ1-4; TRBD1 matches at 9 bases. V was pared by 6 bases and J by 4 bases, with 3 bases of the junction left unmatched. Looked up from germline, CDR1 is MDHEN and CDR2 is SYDVKM. This CDR3 contains 14 residues. CDR3 nucleotides: TGTGCCAGCAGCAACAGGGGGCTTAATGAAAAACTGTTTTTT. Encoded protein: CASSNRGLNEKLFF.

This rearrangement joins TRBV19 to TRBJ1-1; D gene uncertain. CDR1 is LNHDA, CDR2 SQIVND, per germline (reference sequence). Trimming left V 6 bases short and J 3 bases short, with 8 bases between. This CDR3 comprises 12 residues. The CDR3 here is CASSLSDTEAFF. The DNA for the CDR3 is TGTGCCAGTAGCCTCTCAGACACTGAAGCTTTCTTT.

This chain uses TRBV6-1 with TRBJ2-5, with 9 bases matching TRBD1. Germline lookup yields CDR1 MNHNS and CDR2 SASEGT. Trimming removed 6 bases from V and 3 bases from J; junction bases left unmatched: 5. This CDR3 has 14 amino acids. The DNA for the CDR3 is TGTGCCAGCAGCCCCCGGGACAGGGAAGAGACCCAGTACTTC. It yields the protein CASSPRDREETQYF.

V usage is TRBV9 and J usage is TRBJ1-1, with 7 bases identical to TRBD1. CDR1 is SGDLS and CDR2 is YYNGEE in the germline V gene. This CDR3 has 16 residues. With V trimmed by 2 bases and J by 3 bases, 10 bases remained unmatched. The CDR3 DNA sequence: TGTGCCAGCAGCGTGCGCCCGACAGGGTGGGACACTGAAGCTTTCTTT. As protein: CASSVRPTGWDTEAFF.

Notes on this clonotype: A much larger clone sits a single nucleotide away, making a read error possible. The chain links TRBV7-2 to TRBJ2-7, with D perhaps TRBD1 or TRBD2 (6 bases each). Germline V CDR1 and CDR2: SGHTA, FQGNSA. CDR3 length equals 16 residues. The CDR3 region has the DNA TGTGCCTGCAGCTTAAGCTCTTACGGGGGCCGATACGAGCAGTACTTC. Its protein is CACSLSSYGGRYEQYF. The full variable domain, with the rest looked up from reference TRBV7-2 and TRBJ2-7, is GAGVSQSPSNKVTEKGKDVELRCDPISGHTALYWYRQSLGQGLEFLIYFQGNSAPDKSGLPSDRFSAERTGGSVSTLTIQRTQQEDSAVYLCACSLSSYGGRYEQYFGPGTRLTVT.

A few counts support this clonotype. The V call is TRBV7-8, the J call TRBJ1-6; 7 bases fit TRBD1. J lost 10 bases, V lost 11 bases, and 11 bases had no gene match. From germline, CDR1 is SGHVS and CDR2 FQNEAQ. The CDR3 is 13 residues long. Written as DNA, the CDR3 is TGTGCCGCCTCGGAGGGCAGGGGGTCACCCCTCCACTTT. Amino acids: CAASEGRGSPLHF.

The rearrangement uses TRBV27 and TRBJ2-7; D is unresolved. Germline CDR1 MNHEY, CDR2 SMNVEV (reference sequence). V gave up 0 bases and J gave up 3 bases, with 12 bases separating them. The length of the CDR3 is 15 residues. CDR3: CASSLSAANYYEQYF. In DNA, the CDR3 is TGTGCCAGCAGTTTATCGGCAGCGAACTACTACGAGCAGTACTTC.

A few counts support this clonotype. V is TRBV28 and J is TRBJ2-1; either TRBD1 or TRBD2 may supply D (5 bases each). Germline lookup yields CDR1 MDHEN and CDR2 SYDVKM. V was clipped by 6 bases and J by 7 bases, with 22 bases between them. This CDR3 region has 16 residues. The chain's CDR3 is CASSIGGGVIRNEQFF. DNA for the CDR3: TGTGCCAGCAGCATAGGTGGGGGTGTAATTAGGAATGAGCAGTTCTTC.

The chain joins TRBV28 to TRBJ1-1; TRBD1 might be the D (6 bases). Germline CDR1 is MDHEN and CDR2 is SYDVKM. The CDR3 runs to 15 residues. Trimming cost V 6 bases and J 3 bases, with 17 bases left between them. CDR3 in DNA: TGTGCCAGCAGGAATACAGGGAGAGGTGACACTGAAGCTTTCTTT. Amino acids: CASRNTGRGDTEAFF. The full variable domain, its missing parts supplied by reference TRBV28 and TRBJ1-1, is DVKVTQSSRYLVKRTGEKVFLECVQDMDHENMFWYRQDPGLGLRLIYFSYDVKMKEKGDIPEGYSVSREKKERFSLILESASTNQTSMYLCASRNTGRGDTEAFFGQGTRLTVV.

This chain joins TRBV27 and TRBJ2-7, with TRBD1 identical over 10 bases. From germline, CDR1 is MNHEY and CDR2 SMNVEV (reference sequence). The CDR3 contains 14 residues. V lost 3 bases, J lost 7 bases, and 6 bases stayed unmatched. CDR3 in DNA: TGTGCCAGCAGTTTGGGACAGGGGATCGATGAGCAGTACTTC. Protein product: CASSLGQGIDEQYF.

This chain uses TRBV2 with TRBJ2-7; possible D gene TRBD1, 5 bases. V dropped 5 bases and J dropped 0 bases, with 17 bases sitting between them. The V gene's germline CDR1 is SNHLY and CDR2 FYNNEI. The CDR3 has 16 amino acids. The CDR3 DNA reads TGTGCCAGCAGTCCGATCAGCCGGACAAACTCCTACGAGCAGTACTTC. Its translation is CASSPISRTNSYEQYF.

This clonotype appeared once. V gene TRBV5-6 combines with J gene TRBJ1-2, with 8 bases fitting TRBD1. The germline V gene has CDR1 SGHDT and CDR2 YYEEEE. V lost 0 bases, J lost 7 bases, and 17 bases stayed unmatched. The CDR3 has 18 residues. As DNA, the CDR3 is TGTGCCAGCAGCTTGGGCTCCCACCGGGACAGGCCTTTTAGTGGCTACACCTTC. Translated: CASSLGSHRDRPFSGYTF.

This chain joins TRBV7-6 and TRBJ2-1, with TRBD2 matching over 9 bases. This CDR3 contains 19 residues. The germline V gene has CDR1 SGHVS and CDR2 FNYEAQ. V lost 5 bases and J lost 6; bases outside the gene matches: 20. CDR3 sequence reads: CASSTDGQGGLAGSNEQFF. The CDR3 DNA sequence: TGTGCCAGCAGCACAGATGGTCAGGGAGGGCTAGCGGGAAGCAATGAGCAGTTCTTC.

This clonotype turned up a few times. V and J are TRBV6-1 and TRBJ2-7, with D perhaps matching TRBD1 (5 bases). V dropped 3 bases and J dropped 5 bases, with 8 bases sitting between them. CDR1 is MNHNS and CDR2 is SASEGT in the germline V gene. CDR3 length: 12 amino acids. This CDR3 is CASSESGNEQYF. The CDR3 region has the DNA TGTGCCAGCAGTGAGTCAGGGAACGAGCAGTACTTC.

This chain uses TRBV5-6 with TRBJ2-5; a possible D gene is TRBD1 (6 bases). The CDR3 is 14 residues long. Trimming left V 0 bases short and J 5 bases short, with 11 bases between. Looked up from germline, CDR1 is SGHDT and CDR2 is YYEEEE. CDR3 loop: CASSLGGLPETQYF. For the CDR3, the DNA is TGTGCCAGCAGCTTGGGGGGGCTTCCGGAGACCCAGTACTTC.

In its sample, this clonotype was seen a few times. This sequence joins TRBV12-3 or TRBV12-4 and TRBJ2-3; D gene unclear. V was trimmed by 8 bases and J by 2 bases, leaving 8 bases between them. The CDR3 has 12 amino acids. CDR3: CASAPYTDTQYF. The CDR3 coding sequence is TGTGCCAGCGCCCCCTACACAGATACGCAGTATTTT.

In its sample, this clonotype was seen a few times. The V gene is TRBV7-9, the J gene TRBJ1-1, with D possibly matching TRBD1 (5 bases). V lost 5 bases to trimming and J lost 3 bases, with 16 bases between them. The CDR3 length is 15 residues. Per the germline V gene, CDR1 is SEHNR and CDR2 is FQNEAQ (reference sequence). The CDR3 DNA sequence: TGTGCCAGCAGCCCAGCCCAGGGACGGGACACTGAAGCTTTCTTT. Translated, it gives CASSPAQGRDTEAFF.

This clonotype has a handful of counts. V usage is TRBV6-8 and J usage is TRBJ2-7; no firm D call. CDR1 is MNHGY, CDR2 SAAAGT, per germline. Trimming pared 4 bases from V and 5 bases from J, leaving 6 bases between. The CDR3 is made up of 11 amino acids. CDR3: CASSFGNEQYF. In DNA form, the CDR3 reads TGTGCCAGCAGTTTCGGAAACGAGCAGTACTTC.

This clonotype was seen only a few times. V and J are TRBV6-1 and TRBJ1-6, with no clear D. The CDR3 is 14 amino acids. Germline CDR1 and CDR2: MNHNS and SASEGT. The ends were cut back, 1 base at V and 6 bases at J, with 7 bases in the middle. This chain's CDR3 is CASSEEPRNSPLHF. The CDR3 DNA is TGTGCCAGCAGTGAAGAACCTCGTAATTCACCCCTCCACTTT.

The gene calls are TRBV11-2 and TRBJ2-7; D is undetermined. The germline CDR1 and CDR2 sequences are SGHAT and FQNNGV. V shed 2 bases and J shed 5 bases, with 10 bases lying between them. CDR3 length: 13 residues. The CDR3 here is CASSLRLINEQYF. CDR3 nucleotide sequence: TGTGCCAGCAGCTTACGACTCATTAACGAGCAGTACTTC.